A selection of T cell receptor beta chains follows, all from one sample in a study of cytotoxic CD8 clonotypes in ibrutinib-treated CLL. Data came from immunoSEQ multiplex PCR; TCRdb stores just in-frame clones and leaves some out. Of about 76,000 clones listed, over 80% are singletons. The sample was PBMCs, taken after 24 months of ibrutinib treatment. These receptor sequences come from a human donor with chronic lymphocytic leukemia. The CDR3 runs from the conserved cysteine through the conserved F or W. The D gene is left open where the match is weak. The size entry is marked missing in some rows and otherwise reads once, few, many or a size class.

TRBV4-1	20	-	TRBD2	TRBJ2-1	CASNTARDRLAGGLYNEQFF	TGCGCCAGCAACACGGCTAGGGACAGACTAGCGGGAGGCCTATACAATGAGCAGTTCTTC
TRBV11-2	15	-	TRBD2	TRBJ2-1	CASSTFSGMYNEQFF	TGTGCCAGCAGCACTTTTAGCGGGATGTACAATGAGCAGTTCTTC
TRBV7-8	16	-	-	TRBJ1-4	CASSRRRTDLNEKLFF	TGTGCCAGCAGCAGGCGCCGGACAGACCTAAATGAAAAACTGTTTTTT
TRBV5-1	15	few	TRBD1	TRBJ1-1	CASSLTTGSNTEAFF	TGCGCCAGCAGTCTTACGACAGGGTCCAACACTGAAGCTTTCTTT
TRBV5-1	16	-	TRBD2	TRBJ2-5	CASSSLAGGPSETQYF	TGCGCCAGCAGCTCACTAGCGGGAGGGCCATCGGAGACCCAGTACTTC
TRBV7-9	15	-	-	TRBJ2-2	CASSLGQAGTGELFF	TGTGCCAGCAGCTTAGGGCAGGCGGGGACCGGGGAGCTGTTTTTT
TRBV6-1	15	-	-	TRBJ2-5	CASSEGGWAEETQYF	TGTGCCAGCAGTGAAGGCGGCTGGGCAGAAGAGACCCAGTACTTC
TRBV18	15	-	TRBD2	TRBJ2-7	CASSPSPGLAYEQYF	TGTGCCAGCTCACCATCCCCGGGACTAGCCTACGAGCAGTACTTC
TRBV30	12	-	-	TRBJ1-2	CASTWGEGGYTF	TGTGCCTCGACCTGGGGGGAGGGCGGCTACACCTTC
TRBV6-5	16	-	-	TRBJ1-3	CASSYAQLNSGNTIYF	TGTGCCAGCAGTTACGCGCAACTGAACTCTGGAAACACCATATATTTT
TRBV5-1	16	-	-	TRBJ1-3	CASSPVTVDSGNTIYF	TGCGCCAGCAGCCCGGTGACAGTAGACTCTGGAAACACCATATATTTT
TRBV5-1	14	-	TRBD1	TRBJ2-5	CASSPRDRKETQYF	TGCGCCAGCAGCCCCCGGGACAGGAAGGAGACCCAGTACTTC
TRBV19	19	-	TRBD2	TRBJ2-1	CASSIVPGLAGVSYNEQFF	TGTGCCAGTAGTATTGTGCCGGGACTAGCGGGAGTCTCCTACAATGAGCAGTTCTTC
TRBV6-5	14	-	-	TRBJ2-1	CASSYSTSGSGQFF	TGTGCCAGCAGTTACTCCACCTCGGGTAGCGGTCAGTTCTTC
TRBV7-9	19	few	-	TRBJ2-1	CASSNQGGSLISSYNEQFF	TGTGCCAGCTCAAATCAGGGGGGCAGCCTTATCAGCTCCTACAATGAGCAGTTCTTC
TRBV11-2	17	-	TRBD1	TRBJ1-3	CASSFGTGGVFGNTIYF	TGTGCCAGCAGCTTCGGGACAGGGGGCGTGTTTGGAAACACCATATATTTT
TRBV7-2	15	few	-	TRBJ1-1	CASSLGPGLVTEAFF	TGTGCCAGCAGCTTAGGGCCAGGGCTGGTGACTGAAGCTTTCTTT
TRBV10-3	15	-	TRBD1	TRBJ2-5	CAISQGQGVQETQYF	TGTGCCATCAGTCAAGGACAGGGCGTCCAAGAGACCCAGTACTTC
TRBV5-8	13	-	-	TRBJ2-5	CASSQNIQETQYF	TGTGCCAGCAGCCAAAATATACAAGAGACCCAGTACTTC
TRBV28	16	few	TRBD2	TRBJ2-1	CASSRPGLAGENEQFF	TGTGCCAGCAGTAGACCGGGACTAGCGGGAGAAAATGAGCAGTTCTTC
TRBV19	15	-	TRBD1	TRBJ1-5	CASSTKGQGNQPQHF	TGTGCCAGTAGCACTAAGGGACAGGGGAATCAGCCCCAGCATTTT
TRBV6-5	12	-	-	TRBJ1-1	CASSSPRGEAFF	TGTGCCAGCAGTAGCCCCCGGGGTGAAGCTTTCTTT
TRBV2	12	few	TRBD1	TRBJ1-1	CASSRQGAEAFF	TGTGCCAGCAGCCGACAGGGGGCGGAAGCTTTCTTT
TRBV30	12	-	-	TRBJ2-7	CAWSNRVGEQYF	TGTGCCTGGAGCAACAGGGTAGGCGAGCAGTACTTC
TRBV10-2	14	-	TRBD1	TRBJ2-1	CASSDPDREHEQFF	TGCGCCAGCAGTGACCCCGACAGGGAGCATGAGCAGTTCTTC
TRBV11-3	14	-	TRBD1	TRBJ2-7	CASSLEGQGYEQYF	TGTGCCAGCAGCTTAGAAGGACAGGGCTACGAGCAGTACTTC
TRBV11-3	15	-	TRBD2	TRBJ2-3	CASSPGLAVTDTQYF	TGTGCCAGCAGCCCCGGACTAGCGGTCACAGATACGCAGTATTTT
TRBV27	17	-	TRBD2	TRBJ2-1	CASSLRAGTSGYNEQFF	TGTGCCAGCAGTTTACGGGCCGGGACTAGCGGATACAATGAGCAGTTCTTC
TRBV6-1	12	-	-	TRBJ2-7	CASSPDTYEQYF	TGTGCCAGCAGCCCGGACACCTACGAGCAGTACTTC
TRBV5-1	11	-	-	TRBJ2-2	CASSGRARLFF	TGCGCCAGCAGCGGCCGGGCCCGGCTGTTTTTT
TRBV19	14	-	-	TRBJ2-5	CASSVTGYQETQYF	TGTGCCAGTAGCGTTACAGGGTACCAAGAGACCCAGTACTTC
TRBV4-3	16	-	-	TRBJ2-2	CASSQLTGVHPGELFF	TGCGCCAGCAGCCAACTGACGGGGGTGCACCCCGGGGAGCTGTTTTTT
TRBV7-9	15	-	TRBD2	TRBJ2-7	CASSTKAGVPREQYF	TGTGCCAGCAGCACCAAAGCGGGAGTACCTCGGGAGCAGTACTTC
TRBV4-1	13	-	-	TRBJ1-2	CASSQEEAYGYTF	TGCGCCAGCAGCCAAGAGGAGGCCTATGGCTACACCTTC
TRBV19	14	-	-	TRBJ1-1	CASSIGSSGTEAFF	TGTGCCAGTAGTATAGGTAGTTCGGGCACTGAAGCTTTCTTT
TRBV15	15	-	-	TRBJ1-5	CATSRDRAGNQPQHF	TGTGCCACCAGCAGAGATCGTGCGGGGAATCAGCCCCAGCATTTT
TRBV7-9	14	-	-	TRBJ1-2	CASSLGVEIYGYTF	TGTGCCAGCAGCTTAGGGGTAGAGATCTATGGCTACACCTTC
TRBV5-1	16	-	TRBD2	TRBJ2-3	CASSLMTAGGFDTQYF	TGCGCCAGCAGCCTAATGACAGCGGGAGGCTTCGATACGCAGTATTTT
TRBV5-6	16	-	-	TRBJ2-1	CASTVYQGQNYNEQFF	TGTGCCAGCACCGTGTACCAGGGCCAGAACTACAATGAGCAGTTCTTC
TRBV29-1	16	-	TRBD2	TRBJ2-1	CSVEEGGLAGMNEQFF	TGCAGCGTTGAAGAGGGGGGGTTAGCGGGAATGAATGAGCAGTTCTTC
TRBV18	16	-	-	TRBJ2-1	CASSPQGGLVDNEQFF	TGTGCCAGCTCACCCCAGGGGGGGTTAGTCGACAATGAGCAGTTCTTC
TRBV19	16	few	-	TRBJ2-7	CASSEKRGGAAYEQYF	TGTGCCAGTAGCGAAAAGAGGGGCGGGGCCGCCTACGAGCAGTACTTC
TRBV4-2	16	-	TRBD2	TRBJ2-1	CASSQPSGASYNEQFF	TGTGCCAGCAGCCAACCTAGCGGAGCCTCCTACAATGAGCAGTTCTTC
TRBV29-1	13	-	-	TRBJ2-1	CSVVWDSYNEQFF	TGCAGCGTTGTATGGGACTCTTACAATGAGCAGTTCTTC
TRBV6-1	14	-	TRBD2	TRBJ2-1	CASASGRADNEQFF	TGTGCCAGCGCAAGCGGGAGGGCCGACAATGAGCAGTTCTTC
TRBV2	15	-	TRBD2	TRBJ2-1	CASSRGTSGRVEQFF	TGTGCCAGCAGTCGAGGGACTAGCGGGAGGGTTGAGCAGTTCTTC
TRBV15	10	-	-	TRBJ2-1	CAIGANEQFF	TGTGCGATCGGAGCCAATGAGCAGTTCTTC
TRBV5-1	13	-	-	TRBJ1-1	CASQQAHNTEAFF	TGCGCCAGCCAACAGGCACATAACACTGAAGCTTTCTTT